This TCR beta chain is drawn from a study of T cell responses to AZD1222 COVID-19 vaccine. Study-wide results and limits: The donor cohort was predominantly white British with a female majority, and clonal diversity may have been underestimated. Along spike, vaccine-associated CD4 TCRs were found throughout, with dominance at 160-218 and 743-854. Reportedly, nearly half the spike-specific TCRs target unmutated variant regions.

CDR1 is SGDLS, CDR2 YYNGEE, per germline. The CDR3 runs 15 residues. V was pared by 1 base and J by 0 bases, with 3 bases of the junction left unmatched. About this clone itself: Its specificity is not known.

The assay was immunoSEQ multiplex PCR, and TCRdb's table has in-frame clones only and misses some. Among over 70,000 clones listed, roughly 90% were seen once. Second-dose intervals near 4 or 12 weeks were combined. Sequencing was performed on peripheral blood, taken 28 days after the second AZD1222 dose. The receptor's source is an adult who received the AZD1222 COVID-19 vaccine. The J gene is TRBJ1-1, the V gene TRBV9; 7 bases fit TRBD1. CDR3 sequence reads: CASSVSGTVNTEAFF. CDR3 bases: TGTGCCAGCAGCGTATCTGGGACAGTGAACACTGAAGCTTTCTTT.